This record covers a single T cell receptor (beta chain). Its antigen is as yet unknown. The sample comes from a study of cytomegalovirus exposure and HLA in healthy donors. Trimming at V came to 4 bases and at J to 7 bases, leaving 6 bases not matched to a gene. Germline CDR1 reads SEHNR; CDR2 reads FQNEAQ (reference sequence). The CDR3 extends over 13 amino acids. All the people who gave samples were healthy bone marrow donors. The PCR had 60 Vbeta and 13 Jbeta primers. Produced via immunoSEQ multiplex PCR; TCRdb's table is partial and in-frame only. The table has 100,000 or so clones, 79% seen once. General study results and limits: Sequencing had likely introduced a cluster of highly shared sequence variants as an artifact. Generally TCR sequences proved uncommon, though certain public TCRs appeared in numerous donors. Analyzed later, association rates of TCRs varied across HLA loci, with DRB1 most and HLA-C fewest.

This TCR was recovered from a female donor in good health and CMV-seropositive. The J gene is TRBJ1-2, the V gene TRBV7-9; TRBD1 aligns across 7 bases. The specimen was PBMCs. The CDR3 region is CASSYTGDGGYTF. The CDR3 DNA is TGTGCCAGCAGCTACACAGGGGACGGTGGCTACACCTTC. The full variable domain, its missing parts supplied by reference TRBV7-9 and TRBJ1-2, is DTGVSQNPRHKITKRGQNVTFRCDPISEHNRLYWYRQTLGQGPEFLTYFQNEAQLEKSRLLSDRFSAERPKGSFSTLEIQRTEQGDSAMYLCASSYTGDGGYTFGSGTRLTVV.